This T cell receptor beta chain was recorded in a study of control samples from healthy donors and cancer patients. The V gene's germline CDR1 is SGHTA and CDR2 FQGTGA. The CDR3 has 12 amino acids. Clones were read by immunoSEQ multiplex PCR, and TCRdb kept only the in-frame ones, dropping some. The sample holds approximately 89,000 clones, 70% to 90% seen once. Regarding this clone: One junction end does not reproduce the germline sequence, and a read error may be involved.

The chain carries TRBV7-3 and TRBJ2-1, with 7 bases aligning to TRBD2. The specimen sequenced was blood. The receptor comes from a man between 50 and 59 years old in good health. The CDR3 DNA follows: TGTGCCAGCAGCTTAGGACTAGAGGCGCCGGTCTTC. It translates to CASSLGLEAPVF. The full variable domain, in which reference TRBV7-3 and TRBJ2-1 provide the parts outside the CDR3, is GAGVSQTPSNKVTEKGKYVELRCDPISGHTALYWYRQSLGQGPEFLIYFQGTGAADDSGLPNDRFFAVRPEGSVSTLKIQRTERGDSAVYLCASSLGLEAPVFGPGTRLTVL.